This T cell receptor (beta chain) was captured by sequencing in a study of blood T cells in healthy people across ages. Looked up from germline, CDR1 is MNHEY and CDR2 is SVGEGT. The CDR3 sequence is 15 residues long. Germline trimming cut 5 bases from V and 0 bases from J; bases unmatched to any gene: 7. Then a second PCR, running about 6 to 11 cycles, was carried out with a sample-barcoded 5' primer and a J-beta primer mix. The yield of each sample was at least 2.5 million CDR3-containing paired-end reads. TCRdb reprocessed the 5' RACE reads via MiXCR and lists one record per CDR3 protein. The sample includes 730,000 or so distinct CDR3 sequences, around two fifths of them seen just once.

The chain combines TRBV6-2 or TRBV6-3 with TRBJ2-7, with TRBD2 matching 7 bases. The sequence came from a man of 80 years or more in good health. The source material was blood. CDR3 sequence (DNA): TGTGCCAGCAGTCGTAGCGGGCGAACCTCCTACGAGCAGTACTTC. Translating it yields CASSRSGRTSYEQYF.